The 22 T cell receptor beta chains given below trace back to one sample, sequenced in a study of identical twins. TCRdb re-derived calls from the 5' RACE reads in MiXCR, one entry per CDR3 protein. The sample records 300,000 to 400,000 distinct CDR3 sequences, approximately 13% being singletons. Separately, the same data were catalogued under a study of yellow fever vaccine responses in identical twins.

Specimen: CD8+ T cells sorted from blood. Receptors originate from a young woman in good health.

This clonotype was detected many times. The rearrangement links TRBV12-3 or TRBV12-4 to TRBJ2-1; 9 bases map to TRBD2. V was pared by 1 base and J by 5 bases, with 6 bases of the junction left unmatched. The CDR3 has 16 amino acids. This chain's CDR3 is CASSLVQRGAHNEQFF. The CDR3 region has the DNA TGTGCCAGCAGTTTAGTGCAGCGGGGGGCCCACAATGAGCAGTTCTTC.

This chain links TRBV7-6 with TRBJ2-1, with D maybe TRBD2 (7 bases). Germline-derived CDR1 and CDR2 are SGHVS and FNYEAQ. There are 13 residues in the CDR3. Trimming shortened V by 5 bases and J by 12 bases, and 17 bases separated the two germline ends. The CDR3: CASSPPGDYGQFF. The CDR3 DNA sequence: TGTGCCAGCAGCCCCCCAGGGGACTATGGGCAGTTCTTC.

The J gene is TRBJ2-7, the V gene TRBV27, with no clear D. The CDR3 length is 15 residues. V shed 5 bases and J shed 4 bases, with 18 bases lying between them. Per germline, CDR1 MNHEY and CDR2 SMNVEV (reference sequence). CDR3 residues: CASSPGVGWGYEQYF. The CDR3 DNA is TGTGCCAGCAGTCCTGGGGTAGGATGGGGTTACGAGCAGTACTTC.

In its sample, this clonotype was seen many times. This chain joins TRBV27 and TRBJ2-1, with unresolved D. The CDR3 loop spans 14 amino acids. Germline values: CDR1 MNHEY, CDR2 SMNVEV (reference sequence). Trimming cost V 3 bases and J 3 bases, with 9 bases left between them. CDR3 sequence: CASSLAGVYNEQFF. DNA of the CDR3: TGTGCCAGCAGTTTGGCCGGAGTCTACAATGAGCAGTTCTTC.

The sample holds one count of this clonotype. The junction shows a germline mismatch at one end, possibly a read error. This chain links TRBV3-1 with TRBJ2-4; possible D gene TRBD1, 6 bases. The CDR3 length is 14 residues. In germline, CDR1 is LGHDT, CDR2 YNNKEL (reference sequence). CDR3 region: CASSQVLGTIIQYF. The DNA for the CDR3 is TGTGCCAGCAGCCAAGTTCTCGGGACAATTATTCAGTATTTC.

At least ten counts were recorded for this clonotype. CDR3 sequence reads: CASSPGQGIYGYTF. The CDR3 DNA reads TGCGCCAGCAGCCCGGGACAGGGGATCTATGGCTACACCTTC. The chain couples TRBV5-1 to TRBJ1-2; TRBD1 matches at 10 bases. The germline V gene encodes CDR1 SGHRS and CDR2 YFSETQ. This CDR3 contains 14 residues. Losses at the gene ends were 4 bases for V and 4 bases for J; bases not matched to a gene: 4. Full variable domain (outside the CDR3, taken from reference TRBV5-1 and TRBJ1-2): KAGVTQTPRYLIKTRGQQVTLSCSPISGHRSVSWYQQTPGQGLQFLFEYFSETQRNKGNFPGRFSGRQFSNSRSEMNVSTLELGDSALYLCASSPGQGIYGYTFGSGTRLTVV.

This clonotype was counted between two and nine times. The J gene is TRBJ2-7, the V gene TRBV11-1; no firm D call. V dropped 5 bases and J dropped 0 bases, with 17 bases sitting between them. Germline lookup yields CDR1 SGHAT and CDR2 FQDESV (reference sequence). The CDR3 covers 16 residues. The CDR3 sequence: CASSPDARQTSYEQYF. The CDR3 DNA reads as TGTGCCAGCAGCCCTGACGCCAGGCAGACCTCCTACGAGCAGTACTTC.

This chain links TRBV20-1 with TRBJ2-7; D gene ambiguous. V shed 0 bases and J shed 2 bases, with 8 bases lying between them. The CDR3 totals 13 residues. Germline CDR1 DFQATT, CDR2 SNEGSKA (reference sequence). As DNA, the CDR3 is TGCAGTGCTAGAGATCTTACAGCCTACGAGCAGTACTTC. This codes for CSARDLTAYEQYF.

The chain is built from TRBV5-1 and TRBJ2-7, with no clear D. Between the trimmed V and J ends, which lost 4 bases and 1 base, there was a span of 12 bases. This CDR3 region has 14 residues. Per the germline V gene, CDR1 is SGHRS and CDR2 is YFSETQ. The CDR3 sequence: CASSPDPGSYEQYV. Here the CDR3 DNA reads TGCGCCAGCAGCCCGGACCCCGGATCCTACGAGCAGTACGTC.

This chain joins TRBV4-1 and TRBJ2-1; 14 positions agree with TRBD2. V dropped 3 bases and J dropped 7; count of bases not matched to a gene: 5. CDR3 length: 16 amino acids. Germline CDR1 is MGHRA and CDR2 is YSYEKL. The CDR3 DNA sequence: TGCGCCAGCAGCCACGGACTAGCGGGGGGAGGGAATGAGCAGTTCTTC. Its translation is CASSHGLAGGGNEQFF.

This clonotype was detected a few times. The chain carries TRBV20-1 and TRBJ2-1; D is uncertain. This CDR3 contains 16 residues. CDR1 and CDR2 from the germline V gene are DFQATT and SNEGSKA (reference sequence). Trimming removed 2 bases from V and 6 bases from J, with 20 bases in between. CDR3 DNA sequence: TGCAGTGCTAGACCCCCGGCCCAGGTAGCCGCCAATGAGCAGTTCTTC. This translates into CSARPPAQVAANEQFF.

The V and J genes are TRBV5-4 and TRBJ2-7, with D uncertain. The CDR3 covers 13 residues. Trimming took off 5 bases at V and 2 bases at J, with 11 bases between the two ends. Per germline, CDR1 SGHNT and CDR2 YYREEE (reference sequence). In DNA, the CDR3 is TGTGCCAGCAGGGTGGACGGAACCTACGAGCAGTACTTC. It is translated as CASRVDGTYEQYF. Together with reference TRBV5-4 and TRBJ2-7, the CDR3 gives the full variable domain: ETGVTQSPTHLIKTRGQQVTLRCSSQSGHNTVSWYQQALGQGPQFIFQYYREEENGRGNFPPRFSGLQFPNYSSELNVNALELDDSALYLCASRVDGTYEQYFGPGTRLTVT.

The rearrangement uses TRBV12-3 or TRBV12-4 and TRBJ1-1; no clear D. V was pared by 1 base and J by 0 bases, with 6 bases between. CDR3 length: 14 residues. The CDR3 DNA follows: TGTGCCAGCAGTTTAGAACAACTGAACACTGAAGCTTTCTTT. It yields the protein CASSLEQLNTEAFF.

This clonotype has a handful of counts. CDR3 amino acids: CSARDLERGHTDTQYF. CDR3 sequence (DNA): TGCAGTGCTAGAGATCTCGAGCGGGGGCACACAGATACGCAGTATTTT. The rearrangement joins TRBV20-1 to TRBJ2-3; the match to TRBD2 covers 8 bases. Germline trimming cut 0 bases from V and 2 bases from J; bases unmatched to any gene: 7. The CDR3 runs to 16 residues. Germline lookup yields CDR1 DFQATT and CDR2 SNEGSKA (reference sequence).

The chain uses TRBV2 and TRBJ2-5, with TRBD1 matching 8 bases. CDR1 is SNHLY, CDR2 FYNNEI, per germline. Unmatched junction bases numbered 19, after V lost 10 bases and J lost 0 bases. The CDR3 has 18 residues. Here the CDR3 reads CAICLGPLGTGDQETQYF. In DNA form, the CDR3 reads TGTGCCATCTGTTTAGGACCCCTAGGGACAGGAGACCAAGAGACCCAGTACTTC.

The gene calls are TRBV23-1 and TRBJ2-7; D unresolved. TRBV23-1 is given ORF status, its function remaining uncertain. The V end lost 6 bases, the J end lost 6 bases, and 3 bases lay between the germline ends. The CDR3 length is 9 residues. The CDR3 nucleotides are TGCGCCAGCAGGGGCGAGCAGTACGTC. It translates to CASRGEQYV.

This clonotype turned up a few times. This rearrangement joins TRBV10-2 to TRBJ2-3; 9 bases match TRBD2. This CDR3 comprises 20 residues. J was trimmed by 0 bases and V by 0 bases; bases with no gene match: 13. Germline V gene data show CDR1 as WSHSY and CDR2 as SAAADI. The CDR3 DNA reads as TGCGCCAGCAGTGAGTCCCGGGCTAGCGGGGCGCGAACGAGCACAGATACGCAGTATTTT. The encoded protein is CASSESRASGARTSTDTQYF.

The chain couples TRBV7-2 to TRBJ1-6; perhaps TRBD1 as D (5 bases). This CDR3 has 15 amino acids. V lost 4 bases and J lost 14, with 21 bases in between. The germline CDR1 and CDR2 sequences are SGHTA and FQGNSA. The CDR3 here is CASSSRTGAGRTLHF. The CDR3 DNA follows: TGTGCCAGCAGCTCACGTACCGGGGCGGGGAGGACCCTCCACTTT.

This clonotype was observed a handful of times. The V and J genes are TRBV11-2 and TRBJ2-7; D possibly uses TRBD1 or TRBD2 (6 bases each). CDR1 and CDR2 from the germline V gene are SGHAT and FQNNGV. The V gene lost 5 bases and the J gene lost 4 bases, with 15 bases spanning the gap. The length of the CDR3 is 14 residues. Here the CDR3 reads CASSPGWGAYEQYV. Written as DNA, the CDR3 is TGTGCCAGCAGCCCCGGCTGGGGGGCATACGAGCAGTACGTC.

The rearrangement uses TRBV28 and TRBJ2-1; D tentatively fits TRBD1 or TRBD2 (6 bases each). The CDR3 has 14 residues. Germline assignment: CDR1 MDHEN and CDR2 SYDVKM. Trimming removed 4 bases at V and 10 bases at J, with 17 bases between. This CDR3 is CASSSEGGYREQFF. The CDR3 region has the DNA TGTGCCAGCAGTTCCGAGGGGGGCTATAGGGAGCAGTTCTTC.

This clonotype was counted between two and nine times. The chain is built from TRBV7-9 and TRBJ2-3, with 9 bases fitting TRBD1. The CDR3 has 17 amino acids. CDR1 is SEHNR and CDR2 is FQNEAQ in the germline V gene (reference sequence). Trimming took 4 bases from V and 3 from J; bases not matched to a gene: 11. The CDR3 DNA reads as TGTGCCAGCAGCTCTTCCGCGTACAGGGGGCGTACAGATACGCAGTATTTT. Protein: CASSSSAYRGRTDTQYF.

The gene calls are TRBV4-1 and TRBJ2-6, with 9 bases aligning to TRBD1. CDR1 is MGHRA and CDR2 is YSYEKL in the germline V gene. The CDR3 length is 20 residues. J was trimmed by 2 bases and V by 1 base; bases with no gene match: 12. The CDR3 sequence: CASSQAFARDRAAGANVLTF. The CDR3 DNA follows: TGCGCCAGCAGCCAAGCGTTCGCACGGGACAGGGCGGCTGGGGCCAACGTCCTGACTTTC.